The source of this TCR beta chain is a study of Ad26.COV2.S vaccination and SARS-CoV-2 variants. The V end was cut by 5 bases, the J end by 2 bases, with 16 bases between. This CDR3 comprises 15 residues. CDR1 SEHNR and CDR2 FQNEAQ come from the germline V gene (reference sequence). This clone was found once. Repertoires were generated with immunoSEQ multiplex PCR, while TCRdb's copy carries only in-frame clones and drops some. The sample includes about 680,000 clones, roughly 90% seen only once; the top ten take roughly 1.5%. Noted treatment: around 19 received Ad26.COV2.S at low or high dose, single or two shots; five or six received placebo; per-sample allocation not given. Repertoires come from day 63 after the first vaccine or placebo injection.

J is TRBJ2-7 and V is TRBV7-9, with D tentatively TRBD1 (8 bases). The TCR originated in a person aged 18-65 years who received the Ad26.COV2.S COVID-19 vaccine or a placebo. Sequenced here: peripheral blood, sampled in a trial of Ad26.COV2.S vaccine versus placebo. Written as DNA, the CDR3 is TGTGCCAGCAGCCTTCGGACAGGGACTACCTACGAGCAGTACTTC. Translation gives CASSLRTGTTYEQYF.